The T cell receptor beta chain described here comes from a study of CD8 T cells in Susac syndrome. Broader study findings: Clonal expansion was absent from the CD4+ T cell repertoires in Susac syndrome.

This clonotype was seen only a few times. Its antigen is not identified. Sequencing of TCR beta was carried out in blood CD8+ and CD4+ T cells. Patients having Susac syndrome satisfied recently defined diagnostic criteria for definite or probable disease. Reverse transcription of roughly 0.5 to 1 ug RNA was performed with random hexamers. By means of immunoSEQ multiplex PCR, TCR beta CDR3 spanning 54 Vbeta and 13 Jbeta underwent amplification. TCRdb fed the immunoSEQ multiplex PCR reads into MiXCR, producing one record per CDR3 protein. The sample shows some 150,000 distinct CDR3 sequences, approximately 96% of them seen only once. Germline V gene lookup returns CDR1 LGHNA and CDR2 YNFKEQ. The CDR3 has 17 amino acids. V lost 0 bases, J lost 2 bases, and 13 bases lay in between.

The V and J genes are TRBV4-2 and TRBJ2-2; no reliable D call. Sequenced sample: CD4+ T cells from PBMCs. This sequence originates from a human donor with Susac syndrome. This CDR3 reads CASSQDPKGLNTGELFF. The CDR3 DNA reads TGTGCCAGCAGCCAAGATCCTAAGGGTCTTAACACCGGGGAGCTGTTTTTT.